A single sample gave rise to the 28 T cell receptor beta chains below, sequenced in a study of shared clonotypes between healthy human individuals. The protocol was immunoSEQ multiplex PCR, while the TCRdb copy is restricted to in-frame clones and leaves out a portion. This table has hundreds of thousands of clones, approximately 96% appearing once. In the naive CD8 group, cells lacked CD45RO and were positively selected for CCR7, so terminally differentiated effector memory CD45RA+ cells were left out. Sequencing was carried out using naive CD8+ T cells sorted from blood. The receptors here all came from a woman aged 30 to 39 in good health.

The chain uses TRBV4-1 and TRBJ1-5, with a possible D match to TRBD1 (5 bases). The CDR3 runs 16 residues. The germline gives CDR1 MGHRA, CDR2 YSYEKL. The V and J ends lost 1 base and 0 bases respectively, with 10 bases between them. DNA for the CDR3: TGCGCCAGCAGCCAAGGGGGGAGTAATAGCAATCAGCCCCAGCATTTT. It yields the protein CASSQGGSNSNQPQHF.

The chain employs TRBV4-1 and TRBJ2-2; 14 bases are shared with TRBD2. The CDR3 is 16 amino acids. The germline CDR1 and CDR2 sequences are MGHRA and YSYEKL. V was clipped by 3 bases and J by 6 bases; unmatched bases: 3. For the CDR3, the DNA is TGCGCCAGCAGCCAGGGACTAGCGGGAGCGGCCGGGGAGCTGTTTTTT. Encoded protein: CASSQGLAGAAGELFF.

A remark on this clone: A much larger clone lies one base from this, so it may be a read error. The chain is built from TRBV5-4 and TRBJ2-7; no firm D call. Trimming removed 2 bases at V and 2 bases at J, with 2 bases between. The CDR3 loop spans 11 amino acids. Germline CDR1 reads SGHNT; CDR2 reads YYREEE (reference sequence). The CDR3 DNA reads TGTGCCAGCAGCTTAGCCTACGAGCAGTACTTC. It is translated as CASSLAYEQYF.

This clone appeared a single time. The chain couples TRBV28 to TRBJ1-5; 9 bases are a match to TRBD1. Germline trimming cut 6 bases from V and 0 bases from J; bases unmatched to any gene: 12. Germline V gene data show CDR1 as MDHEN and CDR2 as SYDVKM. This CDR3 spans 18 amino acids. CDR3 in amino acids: CASSLAGTGIFSNQPQHF. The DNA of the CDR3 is TGTGCCAGCAGCCTAGCCGGGACAGGGATTTTTAGCAATCAGCCCCAGCATTTT.

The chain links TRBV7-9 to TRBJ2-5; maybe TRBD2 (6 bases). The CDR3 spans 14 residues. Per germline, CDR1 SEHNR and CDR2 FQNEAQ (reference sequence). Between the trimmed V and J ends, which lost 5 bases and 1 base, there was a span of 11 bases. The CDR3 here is CASSQTGSQETQYF. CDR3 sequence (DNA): TGTGCCAGCAGCCAAACCGGGAGCCAAGAGACCCAGTACTTC.

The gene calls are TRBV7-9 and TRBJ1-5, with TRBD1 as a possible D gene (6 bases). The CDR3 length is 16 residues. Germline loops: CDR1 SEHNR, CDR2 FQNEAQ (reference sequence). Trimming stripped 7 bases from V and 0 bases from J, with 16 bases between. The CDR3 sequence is CASTTPGVDSNQPQHF. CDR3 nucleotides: TGTGCCAGCACCACACCAGGGGTGGATAGCAATCAGCCCCAGCATTTT.

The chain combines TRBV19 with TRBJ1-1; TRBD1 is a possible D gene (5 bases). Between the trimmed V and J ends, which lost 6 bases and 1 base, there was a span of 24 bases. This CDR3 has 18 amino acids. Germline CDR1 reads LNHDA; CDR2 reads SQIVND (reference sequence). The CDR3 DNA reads TGTGCCAGTAGCCCTCGACCGGGGACCGGAGCGAGGAACACTGAAGCTTTCTTT. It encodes CASSPRPGTGARNTEAFF.

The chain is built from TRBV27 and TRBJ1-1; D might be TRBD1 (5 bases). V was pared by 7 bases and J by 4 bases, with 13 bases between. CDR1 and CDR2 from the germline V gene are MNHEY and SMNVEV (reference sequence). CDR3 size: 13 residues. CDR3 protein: CASTRTLGTEAFF. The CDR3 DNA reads TGTGCCAGCACCCGGACATTGGGCACTGAAGCTTTCTTT.

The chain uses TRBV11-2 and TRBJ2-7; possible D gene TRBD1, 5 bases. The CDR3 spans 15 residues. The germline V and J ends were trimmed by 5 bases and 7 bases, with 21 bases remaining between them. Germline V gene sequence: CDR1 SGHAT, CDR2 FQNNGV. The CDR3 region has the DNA TGTGCCAGCAGCCAAATTAGGGGTGCTAACGCTGAGCAGTACTTC. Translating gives CASSQIRGANAEQYF.

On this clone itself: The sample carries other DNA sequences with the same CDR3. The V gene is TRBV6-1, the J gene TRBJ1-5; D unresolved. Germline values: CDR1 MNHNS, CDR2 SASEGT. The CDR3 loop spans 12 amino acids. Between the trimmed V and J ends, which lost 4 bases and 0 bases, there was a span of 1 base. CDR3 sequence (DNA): TGTGCCAGCAGTGGTAGCAATCAGCCCCAGCATTTT. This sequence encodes CASSGSNQPQHF.

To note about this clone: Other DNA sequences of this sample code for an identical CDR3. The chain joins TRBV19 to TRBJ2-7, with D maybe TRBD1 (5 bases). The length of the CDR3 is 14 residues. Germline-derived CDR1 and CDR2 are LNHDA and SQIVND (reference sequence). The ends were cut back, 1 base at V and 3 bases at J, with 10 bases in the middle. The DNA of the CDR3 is TGTGCCAGTAGTATAGGGCAGGGTGGCTACGAGCAGTACTTC. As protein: CASSIGQGGYEQYF.

The CDR3 protein is CASSTGLAGQFF. CDR3 sequence (DNA): TGTGCCAGTAGTACGGGACTAGCGGGGCAGTTCTTC. The gene calls are TRBV19 and TRBJ2-1; 12 nucleotides line up with TRBD2. Germline CDR1 is LNHDA and CDR2 is SQIVND (reference sequence). CDR3 size: 12 residues. The V gene end was trimmed by 4 bases and the J gene end by 12 bases; junction bases not matched to a gene: 1.

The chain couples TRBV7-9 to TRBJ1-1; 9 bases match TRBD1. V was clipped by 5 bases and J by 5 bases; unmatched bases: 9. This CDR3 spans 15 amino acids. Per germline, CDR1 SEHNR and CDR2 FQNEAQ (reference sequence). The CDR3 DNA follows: TGTGCCAGCAGCGCAACAGGGGGCGCAGGGACTGAAGCTTTCTTT. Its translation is CASSATGGAGTEAFF.

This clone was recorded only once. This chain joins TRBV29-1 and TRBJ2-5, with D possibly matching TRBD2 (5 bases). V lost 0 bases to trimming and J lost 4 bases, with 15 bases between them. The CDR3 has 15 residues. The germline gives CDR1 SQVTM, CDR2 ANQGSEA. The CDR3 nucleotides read TGCAGCGTTGAAGAGAATAGCGTTTTGACAGAGACCCAGTACTTC. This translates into CSVEENSVLTETQYF. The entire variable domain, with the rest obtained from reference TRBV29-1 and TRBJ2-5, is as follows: SAVISQKPSRDICQRGTSLTIQCQVDSQVTMMFWYRQQPGQSLTLIATANQGSEATYESGFVIDKFPISRPNLTFSTLTVSNMSPEDSSIYLCSVEENSVLTETQYFGPGTRLLVL.

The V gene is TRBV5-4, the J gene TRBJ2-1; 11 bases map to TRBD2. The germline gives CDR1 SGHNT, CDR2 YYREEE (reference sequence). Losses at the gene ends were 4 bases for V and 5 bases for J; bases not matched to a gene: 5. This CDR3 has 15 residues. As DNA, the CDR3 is TGTGCCAGCAGCCATCTAGCGGGAGGCGACAATGAGCAGTTCTTC. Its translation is CASSHLAGGDNEQFF.

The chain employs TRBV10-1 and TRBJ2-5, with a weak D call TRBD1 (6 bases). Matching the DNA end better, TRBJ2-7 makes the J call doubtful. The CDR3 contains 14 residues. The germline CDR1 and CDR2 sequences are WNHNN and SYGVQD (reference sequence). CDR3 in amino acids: CASSAGRGSYEQYF. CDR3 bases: TGCGCCAGCAGTGCGGGCAGGGGATCCTACGAGCAGTACTTC.

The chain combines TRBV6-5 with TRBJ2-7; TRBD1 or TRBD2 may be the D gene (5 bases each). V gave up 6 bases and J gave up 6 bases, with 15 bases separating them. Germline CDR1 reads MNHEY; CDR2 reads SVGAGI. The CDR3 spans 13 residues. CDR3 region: CASRPLEGSEQYF. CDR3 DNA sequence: TGTGCCAGCAGACCCCTAGAGGGGAGCGAGCAGTACTTC.

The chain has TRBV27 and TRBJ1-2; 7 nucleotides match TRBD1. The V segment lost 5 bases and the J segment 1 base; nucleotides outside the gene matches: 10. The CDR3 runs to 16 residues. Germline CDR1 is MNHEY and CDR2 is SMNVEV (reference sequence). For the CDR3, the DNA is TGTGCCAGCAGTGACTCCTCGACAGGGTATAACTATGGCTACACCTTC. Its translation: CASSDSSTGYNYGYTF.

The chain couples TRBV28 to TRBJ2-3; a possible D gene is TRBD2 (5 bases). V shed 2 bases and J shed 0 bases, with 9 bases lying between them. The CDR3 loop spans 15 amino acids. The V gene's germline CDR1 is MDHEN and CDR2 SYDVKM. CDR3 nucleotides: TGTGCCAGCAGTTTAACCGGACTTAGCACAGATACGCAGTATTTT. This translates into CASSLTGLSTDTQYF.

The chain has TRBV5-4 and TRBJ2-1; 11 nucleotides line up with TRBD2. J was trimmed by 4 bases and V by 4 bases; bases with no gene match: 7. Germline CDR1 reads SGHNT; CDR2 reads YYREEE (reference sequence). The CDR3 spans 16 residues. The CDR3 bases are TGTGCCAGCAGCCAAAAAATAGCGGGAGGGTACAATGAGCAGTTCTTC. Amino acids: CASSQKIAGGYNEQFF.

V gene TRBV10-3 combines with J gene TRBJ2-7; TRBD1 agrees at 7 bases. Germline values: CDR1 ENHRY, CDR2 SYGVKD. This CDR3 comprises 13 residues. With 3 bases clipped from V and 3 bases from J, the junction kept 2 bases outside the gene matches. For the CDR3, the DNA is TGTGCCATCAGTGATGCAGGGGGCTACGAGCAGTACTTC. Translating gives CAISDAGGYEQYF.

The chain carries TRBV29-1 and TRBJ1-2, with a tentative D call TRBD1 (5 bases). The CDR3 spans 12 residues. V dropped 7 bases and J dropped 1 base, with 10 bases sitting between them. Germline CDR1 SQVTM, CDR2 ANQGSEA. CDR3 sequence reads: CSGVTDNYGYTF. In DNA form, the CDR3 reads TGCAGCGGGGTGACAGATAACTATGGCTACACCTTC.

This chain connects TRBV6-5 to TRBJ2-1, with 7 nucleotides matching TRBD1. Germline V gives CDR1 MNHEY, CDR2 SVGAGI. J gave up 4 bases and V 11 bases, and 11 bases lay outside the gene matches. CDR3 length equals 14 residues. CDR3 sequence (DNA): TGTGCCGGAACACAGGGGATGGGTTACAATGAGCAGTTCTTC. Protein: CAGTQGMGYNEQFF.

The CDR3 DNA reads TGTGCCAGCACCAAGGGACAGGGGATTTACAATGAGCAGTTCTTC. Amino acids: CASTKGQGIYNEQFF. V is TRBV2 and J is TRBJ2-1; 10 nucleotides agree with TRBD1. Germline V gives CDR1 SNHLY, CDR2 FYNNEI. CDR3 size: 15 residues. With 7 bases clipped from V and 4 bases from J, the junction kept 7 bases outside the gene matches.

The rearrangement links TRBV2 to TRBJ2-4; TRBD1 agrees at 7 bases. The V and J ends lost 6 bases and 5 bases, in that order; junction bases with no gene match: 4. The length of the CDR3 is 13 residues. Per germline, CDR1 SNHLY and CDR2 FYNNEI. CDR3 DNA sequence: TGTGCCAGCAGGGGGGACAGCCAAAACATTCAGTACTTC. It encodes CASRGDSQNIQYF.

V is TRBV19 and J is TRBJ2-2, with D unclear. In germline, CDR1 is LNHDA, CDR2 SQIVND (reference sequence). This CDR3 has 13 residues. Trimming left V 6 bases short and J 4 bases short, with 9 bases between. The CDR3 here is CASSPQITGELFF. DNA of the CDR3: TGTGCCAGTAGCCCCCAGATCACCGGGGAGCTGTTTTTT.

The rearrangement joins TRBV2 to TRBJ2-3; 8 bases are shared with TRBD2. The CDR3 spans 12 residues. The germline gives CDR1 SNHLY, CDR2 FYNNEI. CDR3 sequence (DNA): TGTGTTTCCTACGGGGGGGCAGATACGCAGTATTTT. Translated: CVSYGGADTQYF.

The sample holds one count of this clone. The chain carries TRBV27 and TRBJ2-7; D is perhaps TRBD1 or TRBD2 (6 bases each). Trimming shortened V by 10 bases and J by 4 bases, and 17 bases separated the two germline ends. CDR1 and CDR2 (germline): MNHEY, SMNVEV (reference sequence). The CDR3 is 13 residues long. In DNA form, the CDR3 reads TGTGCCACGGGGGCTGCAAGGACGTACGAGCAGTACTTC. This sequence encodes CATGAARTYEQYF.